There are a few counts of the clone carrying this T cell receptor (beta chain). Antigen unknown. The germline gives CDR1 MNHEY, CDR2 SMNVEV (reference sequence). V shed 5 bases and J shed 4 bases, with 9 bases lying between them. The CDR3 consists of 13 residues. cDNA molecules carried unique molecular identifiers, and template switching added a universal primer site. TCRdb itself ran the 5' RACE reads through MiXCR, one entry per CDR3 protein. Of a few hundred thousand distinct CDR3 sequences listed, about 13% were seen once; the top ten hold approximately 0.9%. The sample is drawn from a study of identical twins. Study-wide findings and caveats: Out-of-frame TCR alpha sharing in monozygotic twins exceeded recombination model predictions. Excess sharing between twins was weaker in beta out-of-frame sequences.

The sample was also linked to a second study, of yellow fever vaccine responses in identical twins.

The chain couples TRBV27 to TRBJ1-5; D is possibly TRBD1 (6 bases). The sample taken for sequencing was CD4+ T cells sorted from blood. The TCR sequence derives from a woman aged 18 to 35 in good health. As DNA, the CDR3 is TGTGCCAGCAGTCGGGACATAAATCAGCCCCAGCATTTT. This codes for CASSRDINQPQHF.